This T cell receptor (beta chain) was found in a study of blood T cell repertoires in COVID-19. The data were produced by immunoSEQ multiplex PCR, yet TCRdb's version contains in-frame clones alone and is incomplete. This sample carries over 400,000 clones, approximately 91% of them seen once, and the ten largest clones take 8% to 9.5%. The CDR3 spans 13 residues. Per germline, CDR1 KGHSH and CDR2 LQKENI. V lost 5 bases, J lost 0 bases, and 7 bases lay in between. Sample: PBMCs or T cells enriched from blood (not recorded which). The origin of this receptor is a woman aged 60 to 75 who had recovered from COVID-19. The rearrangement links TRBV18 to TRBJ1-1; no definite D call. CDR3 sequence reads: CASSSLLNTEAFF. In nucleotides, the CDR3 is TGTGCCAGCTCATCCTTATTGAACACTGAAGCTTTCTTT.